This record covers a single T cell receptor (beta chain). As originally analysed: Estimation of nucleated cell counts was performed using reference gene primer amplification. Some clones are missing from TCRdb's copy, which holds only in-frame ones; the method was immunoSEQ multiplex PCR. The V and J calls and the clone size are those of that table, but D and trimming were determined from the DNA. This table has some 200,000 clones, approximately 87% appearing once. This sample was taken from a study of blood T cell repertoires in COVID-19. Study-level background: Samples representing acute and convalescent COVID-19 were sourced from the United States, Italy and Spain. Nucleic acid was either cDNA or gDNA, and it came from T cells, B-cell-depleted T cells, or PBMCs.

The sequenced material came from peripheral blood. The sequence was obtained from a woman aged 18 to 35 who had recovered from COVID-19.

The DNA of the CDR3 is TGTGCCAGCTTAACCTTGACAGGGGAAGGCGCCGGGGAGCTGTTTTTT. Protein: CASLTLTGEGAGELFF. The chain couples TRBV27 to TRBJ2-2; TRBD1 aligns across 8 bases. This CDR3 is 16 amino acids long. CDR1 and CDR2 (germline): MNHEY, SMNVEV (reference sequence). V was pared by 8 bases and J by 6 bases, with 14 bases of the junction left unmatched.